The 13 T cell receptor beta chains reported below all come from one sample, sequenced in a study of T cell changes during pregnancy in multiple sclerosis. The repertoire was sequenced with immunoSEQ multiplex PCR; TCRdb's copy has only in-frame clones and lacks some. The sample includes some 130,000 clones, about 96% of them seen just once. Source: peripheral blood, taken after pregnancy. These receptors were collected from a female donor with multiple sclerosis, enrolled in a pregnancy study.

The rearrangement links TRBV28 to TRBJ2-7; 12 bases align to TRBD2. CDR3 length equals 16 residues. CDR1 MDHEN and CDR2 SYDVKM come from the germline V gene. V was clipped by 4 bases and J by 0 bases; unmatched bases: 4. CDR3 nucleotide sequence: TGTGCCAGCAGTTCACCGGGACTAGCGGGCTCCTACGAGCAGTACTTC. Translating it yields CASSSPGLAGSYEQYF.

The gene calls are TRBV2 and TRBJ1-1; D is ambiguous. This CDR3 region has 18 residues. From germline, CDR1 is SNHLY and CDR2 FYNNEI. Trimming removed 4 bases at V and 3 bases at J, with 24 bases between. CDR3: CASSGSRGRPILDTEAFF. DNA for the CDR3: TGTGCCAGCAGTGGGTCCCGAGGGCGACCGATTTTAGACACTGAAGCTTTCTTT.

The chain uses TRBV29-1 and TRBJ2-1; TRBD2 aligns across 11 bases. After removal of 7 bases from V and 0 bases from J, the junction contained 17 bases not matched to a gene. CDR1 and CDR2 (germline): SQVTM, ANQGSEA. The CDR3 runs 19 residues. The CDR3 DNA reads TGCAGCGCCAACGGGAACCTAGCGGGAGGTAGGAGCTCCTACAATGAGCAGTTCTTC. Amino acids: CSANGNLAGGRSSYNEQFF.

The gene calls are TRBV14 and TRBJ1-5, with a possible D match to TRBD1 (5 bases). Per germline, CDR1 SGHDN and CDR2 FVKESK. V was pared by 5 bases and J by 3 bases, with 8 bases between. The CDR3 totals 13 residues. CDR3 sequence (DNA): TGTGCCAGCAGCAGACAGAACAATCAGCCCCAGCATTTT. The encoded protein is CASSRQNNQPQHF.

This chain uses TRBV5-1 with TRBJ2-3, with 10 bases lining up with TRBD2. Germline trimming cut 6 bases from V and 4 bases from J; bases unmatched to any gene: 14. The CDR3 is 17 amino acids. Germline lookup yields CDR1 SGHRS and CDR2 YFSETQ. CDR3 protein: CASKRGASGSFADTQYF. The CDR3 coding sequence is TGCGCCAGCAAGCGCGGGGCTAGCGGGAGTTTCGCAGATACGCAGTATTTT. Full variable domain (rest looked up from reference TRBV5-1 and TRBJ2-3): KAGVTQTPRYLIKTRGQQVTLSCSPISGHRSVSWYQQTPGQGLQFLFEYFSETQRNKGNFPGRFSGRQFSNSRSEMNVSTLELGDSALYLCASKRGASGSFADTQYFGPGTRLTVL.

This sequence joins TRBV27 and TRBJ1-5, with 7 nucleotides matching TRBD1. After removal of 6 bases from V and 2 bases from J, the junction contained 4 bases not matched to a gene. Germline V gives CDR1 MNHEY, CDR2 SMNVEV (reference sequence). The CDR3 has 14 residues. The CDR3 sequence is CASSHRGGNQPQHF. CDR3 coding DNA: TGTGCCAGCAGCCACAGGGGAGGCAATCAGCCCCAGCATTTT.

V gene TRBV7-9 combines with J gene TRBJ2-3, with D maybe TRBD1 (6 bases). There are 13 residues in the CDR3. V shed 4 bases and J shed 4 bases, with 9 bases lying between them. Germline CDR1 and CDR2: SEHNR and FQNEAQ (reference sequence). Here the CDR3 DNA reads TGTGCCAGCAGCTCGGACAGCGCAGATACGCAGTATTTT. Translating gives CASSSDSADTQYF.

The chain uses TRBV7-3 and TRBJ2-3; 15 bases map to TRBD2. Germline CDR1 SGHTA, CDR2 FQGTGA. CDR3 size: 18 residues. V was clipped by 4 bases and J by 2 bases; unmatched bases: 7. CDR3 coding DNA: TGTGCCAGCAGCTCCGGACTAGCGGGAGGGCCGTCCACAGATACGCAGTATTTT. It specifies CASSSGLAGGPSTDTQYF.

The chain recombines TRBV7-3 with TRBJ2-2, with 9 bases fitting TRBD1. J gave up 5 bases and V 3 bases, and 4 bases lay outside the gene matches. This CDR3 comprises 15 residues. The germline CDR1 and CDR2 sequences are SGHTA and FQGTGA. CDR3 residues: CASSFPGQGTGELFF. In nucleotides, the CDR3 is TGTGCCAGCAGCTTTCCGGGACAGGGTACCGGGGAGCTGTTTTTT.

The rearrangement uses TRBV4-1 and TRBJ2-2; D unclear. Trimming left V 1 base short and J 6 bases short, with 9 bases between. There are 14 residues in the CDR3. Germline lookup yields CDR1 MGHRA and CDR2 YSYEKL. The CDR3 coding sequence is TGCGCCAGCAGCCAAGCCCAGGTGGCCGGGGAGCTGTTTTTT. Encoded protein: CASSQAQVAGELFF.

This chain joins TRBV4-3 and TRBJ2-3, with 11 bases lining up with TRBD1. This CDR3 spans 15 amino acids. The J segment lost 4 bases and the V segment lost 3 bases, leaving 3 bases of the junction unmatched. In germline, CDR1 is LGHNA, CDR2 YSLEER. CDR3 bases: TGCGCCAGCAGCCATCCGGGACAGGGGGCAGATACGCAGTATTTT. Amino acids: CASSHPGQGADTQYF.

This clone was found once. The rearrangement links TRBV6-5 to TRBJ2-4, with 11 positions matching TRBD1. This CDR3 region has 15 residues. Germline V lookup: CDR1 MNHEY, CDR2 SVGAGI. V shed 2 bases and J 5 bases; nucleotides not matched to a gene: 2. CDR3 DNA sequence: TGTGCCAGCAGTTACGGGACAGGGGGTGAAAACATTCAGTACTTC. Translating it yields CASSYGTGGENIQYF.

The CDR3 bases are TGTGCCATCAGTGATGGTGGGACAGGGTTCGCTGAAGCTTTCTTT. Translating it yields CAISDGGTGFAEAFF. The chain links TRBV10-3 to TRBJ1-1, with 9 nucleotides matching TRBD1. Germline CDR1 ENHRY, CDR2 SYGVKD. With V trimmed by 3 bases and J by 6 bases, 8 bases remained unmatched. This CDR3 has 15 amino acids.